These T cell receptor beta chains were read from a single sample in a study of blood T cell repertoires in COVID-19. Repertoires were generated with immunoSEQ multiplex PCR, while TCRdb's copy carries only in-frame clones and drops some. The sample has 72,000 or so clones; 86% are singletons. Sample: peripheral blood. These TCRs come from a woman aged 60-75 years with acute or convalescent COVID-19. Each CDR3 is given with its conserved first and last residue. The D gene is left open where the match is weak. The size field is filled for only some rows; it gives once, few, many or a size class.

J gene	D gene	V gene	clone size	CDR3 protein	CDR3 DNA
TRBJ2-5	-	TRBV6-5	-	CASRNPQGETQYF	TGTGCCAGCAGAAACCCGCAGGGGGAGACCCAGTACTTC
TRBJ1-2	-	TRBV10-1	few	CASSDRAGPYTF	TGCGCCAGCAGTGACCGGGCGGGACCCTACACCTTC
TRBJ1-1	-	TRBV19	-	CASSISVNTEAFF	TGTGCCAGTAGTATTTCAGTGAACACTGAAGCTTTCTTT
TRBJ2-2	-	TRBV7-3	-	CASSFYARSTGELFF	TGTGCCAGCAGCTTCTATGCGCGGAGCACCGGGGAGCTGTTTTTT
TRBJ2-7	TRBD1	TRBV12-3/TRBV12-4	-	CASGYRGSHEQYF	TGTGCCAGCGGGTACAGGGGTTCCCACGAGCAGTACTTC
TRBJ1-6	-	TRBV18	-	CASSLDLVNSPLHF	TGTGCCAGCTCACTAGACCTAGTTAATTCACCCCTCCACTTT
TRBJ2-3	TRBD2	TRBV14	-	CASSQEAILPSGATDTQYF	TGTGCCAGCAGCCAAGAGGCCATCCTGCCTAGCGGGGCGACAGATACGCAGTATTTT
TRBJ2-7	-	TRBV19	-	CASSMNHRSSYEQYF	TGTGCCAGTAGTATGAATCACAGGAGCTCCTACGAGCAGTACTTC
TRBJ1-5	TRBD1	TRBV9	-	CASSVTGDSNQPQHF	TGTGCCAGCAGCGTTACAGGGGATAGCAATCAGCCCCAGCATTTT
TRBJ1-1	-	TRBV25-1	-	CASSEYGRNTEAFF	TGTGCCAGCAGTGAATACGGGAGGAACACTGAAGCTTTCTTT
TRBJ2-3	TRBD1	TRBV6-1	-	CASSDPGQGIADTQYF	TGTGCCAGCAGTGACCCCGGACAGGGAATCGCAGATACGCAGTATTTT
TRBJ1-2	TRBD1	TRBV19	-	CASSAGTGDAYGYTF	TGTGCCAGTAGTGCCGGGACAGGCGACGCCTATGGCTACACCTTC
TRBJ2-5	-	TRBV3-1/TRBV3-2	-	CASSQGPQGSGETQYF	TGTGCCAGCAGCCAAGGACCCCAGGGCTCTGGAGAGACCCAGTACTTC
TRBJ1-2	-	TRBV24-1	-	CATSDAGRAYGYTF	TGTGCCACCAGTGATGCAGGGAGGGCCTATGGCTACACCTTC
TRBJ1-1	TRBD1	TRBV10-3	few	CAISESIGGSTEAFF	TGTGCCATCAGTGAGTCGATAGGGGGCAGCACTGAAGCTTTCTTT
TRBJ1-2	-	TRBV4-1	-	CASSRLGQRGNYGYTF	TGCGCCAGCAGCCGCCTTGGACAGCGCGGAAACTATGGCTACACCTTC
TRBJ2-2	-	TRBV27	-	CASSFAATRTGELFF	TGTGCCAGCAGCTTCGCCGCGACTAGAACCGGGGAGCTGTTTTTT
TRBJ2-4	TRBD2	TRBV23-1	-	CASSQITSGGSKAKNIQYF	TGCGCCAGCAGTCAAATCACTAGCGGGGGGTCAAAAGCCAAAAACATTCAGTACTTC
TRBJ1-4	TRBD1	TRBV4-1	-	CASRDKHTGTGGLGDEKLFF	TGCGCCAGCAGGGACAAGCACACCGGGACAGGGGGCCTAGGGGATGAAAAACTGTTTTTT
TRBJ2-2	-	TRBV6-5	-	CASSPTGWELFF	TGTGCCAGCAGCCCAACAGGGTGGGAGCTGTTTTTT
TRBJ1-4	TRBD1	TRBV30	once	CAWSSDRGGEKLFF	TGTGCCTGGAGTTCCGACAGGGGAGGTGAAAAACTGTTTTTT
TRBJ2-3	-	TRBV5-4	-	CASSRMTGDTDTQYF	TGTGCCAGCAGCCGTATGACAGGAGACACAGATACGCAGTATTTT
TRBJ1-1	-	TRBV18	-	CASSPPRANTEAFF	TGTGCCAGCTCACCACCGAGGGCCAACACTGAAGCTTTCTTT
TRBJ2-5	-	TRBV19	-	CASSMSRGGTETQYF	TGTGCCAGTAGTATGAGTCGAGGGGGTACGGAGACCCAGTACTTC
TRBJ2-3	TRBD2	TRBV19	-	CASSILAGGTDTQYF	TGTGCCAGTAGTATACTAGCGGGGGGCACAGATACGCAGTATTTT
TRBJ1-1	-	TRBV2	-	CASISGTLLWNTEAFF	TGTGCCAGCATCTCCGGGACACTGCTATGGAACACTGAAGCTTTCTTT
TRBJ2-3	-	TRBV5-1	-	CASSLQGDTQYF	TGCGCCAGCAGCTTACAGGGAGATACGCAGTATTTT
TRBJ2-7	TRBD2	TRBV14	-	CASSPRGGPTYEQYF	TGTGCCAGCAGCCCCCGGGGGGGCCCTACCTACGAGCAGTACTTC